This T cell receptor (beta chain) was sequenced in a study of T-cell reconstitution after alpha-beta-depleted transplantation in children. Overall study findings and caveats: It was reported that alpha-beta T cells came from several hundred expanded graft clones (about two months after transplant). TCRbeta diversity was high at day 60 in some patients (a result of surviving recipient T cells and thymic progenitors). When one year had passed after transplant, most T-cell counts and diversity came from newly produced T cells.

This clonotype was counted between two and nine times. Its antigen is not known. The library targeted TCRbeta and was prepared with unique molecular identifiers. Each CDR3 protein is one row after TCRdb ran MiXCR on the PCR reads. The data contain some 300,000 distinct CDR3 sequences, just over 7.5% of them singletons. Germline CDR1 KGHDR, CDR2 SFDVKD. The CDR3 runs to 16 residues. J lost 4 bases, V lost 2 bases, and 7 bases had no gene match. The sample consisted of peripheral blood, taken 360 days after TCRalphabeta/CD19-depleted stem cell transplant. The clonotype originates from a female patient aged 2-15 years who had a stem cell transplant for Fanconi anemia, so the T cells may come from the graft donor. This rearrangement joins TRBV24-1 to TRBJ2-3; 8 bases line up with TRBD2. The CDR3 reads CATSDSGGGLADTQYF. The CDR3 coding sequence is TGTGCCACCAGTGATTCGGGGGGGGGCCTCGCAGATACGCAGTATTTT.